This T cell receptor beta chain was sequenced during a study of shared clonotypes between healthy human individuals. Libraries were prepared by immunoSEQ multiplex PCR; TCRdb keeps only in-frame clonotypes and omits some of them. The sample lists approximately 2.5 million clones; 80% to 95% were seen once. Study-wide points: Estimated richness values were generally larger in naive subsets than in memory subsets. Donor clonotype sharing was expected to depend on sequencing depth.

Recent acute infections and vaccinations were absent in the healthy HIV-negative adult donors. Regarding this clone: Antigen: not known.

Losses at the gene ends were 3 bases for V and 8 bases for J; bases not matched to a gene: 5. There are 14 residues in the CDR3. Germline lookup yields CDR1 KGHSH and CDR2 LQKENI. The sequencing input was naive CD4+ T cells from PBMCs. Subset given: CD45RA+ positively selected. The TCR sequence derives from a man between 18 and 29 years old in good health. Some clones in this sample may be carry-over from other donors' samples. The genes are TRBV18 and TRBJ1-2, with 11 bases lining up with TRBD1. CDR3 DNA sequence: TGTGCCAGCTCACCCGGACAGGGGGCGTGGGGCTACACCTTC. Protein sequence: CASSPGQGAWGYTF.